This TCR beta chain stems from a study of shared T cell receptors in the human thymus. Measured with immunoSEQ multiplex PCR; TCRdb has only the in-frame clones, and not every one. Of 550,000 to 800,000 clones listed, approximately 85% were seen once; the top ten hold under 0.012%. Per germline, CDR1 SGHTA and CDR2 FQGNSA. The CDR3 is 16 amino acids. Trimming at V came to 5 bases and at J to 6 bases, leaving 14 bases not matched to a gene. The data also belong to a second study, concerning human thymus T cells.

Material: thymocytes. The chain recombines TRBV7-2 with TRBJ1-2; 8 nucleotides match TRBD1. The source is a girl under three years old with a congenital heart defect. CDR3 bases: TGTGCCAGCAGCCCGCCCCGGACAGGGCTCCTGGATGGCTACACCTTC. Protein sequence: CASSPPRTGLLDGYTF.